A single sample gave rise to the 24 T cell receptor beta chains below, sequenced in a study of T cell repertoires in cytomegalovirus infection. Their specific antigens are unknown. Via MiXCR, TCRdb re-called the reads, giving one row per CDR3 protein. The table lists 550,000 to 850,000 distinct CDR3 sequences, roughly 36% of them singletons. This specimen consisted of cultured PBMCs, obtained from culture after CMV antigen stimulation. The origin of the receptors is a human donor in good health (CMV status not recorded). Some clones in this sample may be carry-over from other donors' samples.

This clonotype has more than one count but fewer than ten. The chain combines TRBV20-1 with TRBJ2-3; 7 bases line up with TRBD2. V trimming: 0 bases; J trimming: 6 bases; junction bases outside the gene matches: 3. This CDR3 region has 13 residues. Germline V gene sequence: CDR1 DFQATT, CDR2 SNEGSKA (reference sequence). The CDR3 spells CSAREGGADTQYF. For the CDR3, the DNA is TGCAGTGCTAGAGAGGGAGGGGCGGATACGCAGTATTTT.

CDR3 in amino acids: CASSKRGQDTQYF. In nucleotides, the CDR3 is TGTGCCAGCAGCAAAAGGGGGCAAGATACGCAGTATTTT. The rearrangement uses TRBV6-2 or TRBV6-3 and TRBJ2-3; the match to TRBD1 covers 7 bases. The V and J ends lost 6 bases and 5 bases, in that order; junction bases with no gene match: 5. Germline-derived CDR1 and CDR2 are MNHEY and SVGEGT. There are 13 residues in the CDR3.

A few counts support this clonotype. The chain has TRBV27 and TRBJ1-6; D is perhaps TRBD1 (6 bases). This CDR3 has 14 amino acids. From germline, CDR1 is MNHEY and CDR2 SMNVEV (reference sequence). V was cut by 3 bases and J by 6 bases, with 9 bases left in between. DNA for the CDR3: TGTGCCAGCAGTTTCCCAGGGGCTAATTCACCCCTCCACTTT. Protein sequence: CASSFPGANSPLHF.

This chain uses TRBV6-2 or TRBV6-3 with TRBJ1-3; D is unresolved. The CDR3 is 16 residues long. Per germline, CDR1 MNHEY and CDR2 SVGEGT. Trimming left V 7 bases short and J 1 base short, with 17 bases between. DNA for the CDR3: TGTGCCAGCACCAGAGACGCGTATCATTCTGGAAACACCATATATTTT. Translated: CASTRDAYHSGNTIYF.

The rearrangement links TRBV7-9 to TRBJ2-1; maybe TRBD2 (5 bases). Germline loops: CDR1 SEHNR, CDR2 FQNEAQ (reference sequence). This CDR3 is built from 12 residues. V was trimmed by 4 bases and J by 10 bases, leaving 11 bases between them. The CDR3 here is CASSSTSKEQFF. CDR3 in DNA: TGTGCCAGCAGCTCCACTAGTAAGGAGCAGTTCTTC.

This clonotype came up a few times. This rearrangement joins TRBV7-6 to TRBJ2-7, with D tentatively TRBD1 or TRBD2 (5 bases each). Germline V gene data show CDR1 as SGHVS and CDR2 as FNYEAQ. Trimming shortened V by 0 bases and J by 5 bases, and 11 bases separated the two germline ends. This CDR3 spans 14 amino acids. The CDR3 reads CASSLAGEMDEQYF. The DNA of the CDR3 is TGTGCCAGCAGCTTAGCGGGGGAAATGGACGAGCAGTACTTC.

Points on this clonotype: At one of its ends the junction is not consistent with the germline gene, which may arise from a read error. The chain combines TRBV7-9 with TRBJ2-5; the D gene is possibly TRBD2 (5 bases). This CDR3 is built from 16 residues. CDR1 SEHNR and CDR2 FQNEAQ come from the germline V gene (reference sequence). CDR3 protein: CASSFRNRGRKETQNF. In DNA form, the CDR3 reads TGTGCCAGCAGCTTTCGGAATCGCGGGCGTAAAGAGACCCAGAACTTC.

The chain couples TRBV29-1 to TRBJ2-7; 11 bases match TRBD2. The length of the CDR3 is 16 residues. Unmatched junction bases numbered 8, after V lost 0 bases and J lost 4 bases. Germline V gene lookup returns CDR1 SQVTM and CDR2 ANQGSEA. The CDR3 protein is CSVEEEGGTSGYEQYF. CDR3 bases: TGCAGCGTTGAAGAAGAGGGGGGGACTAGCGGTTACGAGCAGTACTTC.

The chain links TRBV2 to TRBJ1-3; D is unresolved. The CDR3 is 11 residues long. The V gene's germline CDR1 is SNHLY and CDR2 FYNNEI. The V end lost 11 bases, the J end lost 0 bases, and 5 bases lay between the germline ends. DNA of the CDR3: TGTGCCGATAGCTCTGGAAACACCATATATTTT. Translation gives CADSSGNTIYF.

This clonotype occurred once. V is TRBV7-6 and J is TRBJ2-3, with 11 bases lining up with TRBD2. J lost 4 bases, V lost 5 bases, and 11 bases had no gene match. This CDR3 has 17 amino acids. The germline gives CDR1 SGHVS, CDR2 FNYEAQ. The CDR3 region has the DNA TGTGCCAGCAGCCAACCCATTAGCGGGAGGGAAGCAGATACGCAGTATTTT. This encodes CASSQPISGREADTQYF.

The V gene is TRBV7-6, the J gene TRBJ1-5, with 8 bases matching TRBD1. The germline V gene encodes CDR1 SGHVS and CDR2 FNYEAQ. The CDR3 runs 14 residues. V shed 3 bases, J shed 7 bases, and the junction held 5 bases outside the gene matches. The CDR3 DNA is TGTGCCAGCAGCTTCAGGGGGCCATGGCAGCCCCAGCATTTT. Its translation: CASSFRGPWQPQHF.

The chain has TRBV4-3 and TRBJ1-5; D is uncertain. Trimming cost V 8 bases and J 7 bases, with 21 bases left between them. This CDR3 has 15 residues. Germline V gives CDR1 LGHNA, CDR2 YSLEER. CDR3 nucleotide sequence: TGCGCCAGCGCCCTCGAGCGGGGTCCTCGGCAGCCCCAGCATTTT. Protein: CASALERGPRQPQHF.

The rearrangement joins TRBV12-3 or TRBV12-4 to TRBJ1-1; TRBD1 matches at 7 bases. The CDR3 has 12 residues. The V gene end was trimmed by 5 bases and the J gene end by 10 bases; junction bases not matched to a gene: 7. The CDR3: CASSRSRTGAFF. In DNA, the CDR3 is TGTGCCAGCAGTCGATCCCGGACAGGAGCTTTCTTT.

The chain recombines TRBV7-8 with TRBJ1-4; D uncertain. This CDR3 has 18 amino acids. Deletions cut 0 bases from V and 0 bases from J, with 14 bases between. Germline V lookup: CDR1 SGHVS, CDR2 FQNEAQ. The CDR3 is CASSLARPYQTTNEKLFF. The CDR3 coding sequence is TGTGCCAGCAGCTTAGCCCGACCCTACCAGACAACTAATGAAAAACTGTTTTTT.

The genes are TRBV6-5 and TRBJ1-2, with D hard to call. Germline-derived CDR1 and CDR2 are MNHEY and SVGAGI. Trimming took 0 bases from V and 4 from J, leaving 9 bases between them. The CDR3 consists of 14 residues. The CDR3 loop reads CASSYSEASYGYTF. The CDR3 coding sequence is TGTGCCAGCAGTTACTCAGAGGCCTCCTATGGCTACACCTTC.

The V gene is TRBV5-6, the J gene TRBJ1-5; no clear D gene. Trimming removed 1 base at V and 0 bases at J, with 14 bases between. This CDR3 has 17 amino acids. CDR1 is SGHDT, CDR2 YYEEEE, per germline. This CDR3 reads CASSLFGARDSNQPQHF. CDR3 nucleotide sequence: TGTGCCAGCAGCTTGTTTGGAGCGAGGGATAGCAATCAGCCCCAGCATTTT.

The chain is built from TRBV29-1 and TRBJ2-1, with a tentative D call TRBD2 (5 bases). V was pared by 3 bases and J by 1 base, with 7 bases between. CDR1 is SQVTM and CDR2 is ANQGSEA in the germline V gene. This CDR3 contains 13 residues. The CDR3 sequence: CSVDRDSYNEQFF. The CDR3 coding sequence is TGCAGCGTTGATCGGGATTCCTACAATGAGCAGTTCTTC.

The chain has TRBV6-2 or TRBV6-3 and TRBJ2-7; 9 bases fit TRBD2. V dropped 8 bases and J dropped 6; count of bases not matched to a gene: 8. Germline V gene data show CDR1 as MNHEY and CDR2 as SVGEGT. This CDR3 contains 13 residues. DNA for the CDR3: TGTGCCAGCCGACCGGGACTAGCTTCCGAGCAGTACTTC. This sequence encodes CASRPGLASEQYF.

The CDR3 DNA follows: TGCAGTGCTAGAGTCCCGAATCAGCCCCAGCATTTT. Translation: CSARVPNQPQHF. The chain carries TRBV20-1 and TRBJ1-5; D not certain. The germline V gene has CDR1 DFQATT and CDR2 SNEGSKA (reference sequence). The CDR3 covers 12 residues. V lost 1 base and J lost 4, with 5 bases in between.

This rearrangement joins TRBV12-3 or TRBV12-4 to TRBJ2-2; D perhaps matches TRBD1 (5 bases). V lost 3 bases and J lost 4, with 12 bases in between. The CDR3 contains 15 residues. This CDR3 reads CASSFGQGGTGELFF. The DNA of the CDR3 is TGTGCCAGCAGTTTTGGGCAGGGTGGCACCGGGGAGCTGTTTTTT.

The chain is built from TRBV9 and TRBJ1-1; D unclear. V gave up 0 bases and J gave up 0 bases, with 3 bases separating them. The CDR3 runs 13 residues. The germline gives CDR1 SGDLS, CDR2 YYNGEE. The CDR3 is CASSVAVNTEAFF. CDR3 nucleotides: TGTGCCAGCAGCGTAGCTGTGAACACTGAAGCTTTCTTT.

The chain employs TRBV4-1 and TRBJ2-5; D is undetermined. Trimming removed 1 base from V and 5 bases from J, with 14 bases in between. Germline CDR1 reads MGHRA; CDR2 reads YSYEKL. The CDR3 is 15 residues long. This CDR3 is CASSQGGLGEETQYF. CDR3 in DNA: TGCGCCAGCAGCCAAGGCGGCCTAGGCGAGGAGACCCAGTACTTC.

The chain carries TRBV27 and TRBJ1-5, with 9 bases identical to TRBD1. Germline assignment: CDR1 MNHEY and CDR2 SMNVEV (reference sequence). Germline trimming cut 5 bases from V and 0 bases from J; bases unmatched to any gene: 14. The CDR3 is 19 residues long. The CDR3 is CASSPSTGGLGASNQPQHF. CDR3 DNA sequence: TGTGCCAGCAGTCCGAGTACAGGGGGCCTCGGCGCTAGCAATCAGCCCCAGCATTTT.

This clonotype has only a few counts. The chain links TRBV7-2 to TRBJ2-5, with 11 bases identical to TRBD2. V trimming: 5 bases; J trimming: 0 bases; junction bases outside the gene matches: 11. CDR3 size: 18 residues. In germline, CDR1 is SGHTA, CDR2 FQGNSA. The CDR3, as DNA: TGTGCCAGCAGCCCAGGGACTAGCGGCCTCATGTACCAAGAGACCCAGTACTTC. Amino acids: CASSPGTSGLMYQETQYF.